The next 2 T cell receptor beta chains were all read from a single sample in a study of control samples from healthy donors and cancer patients. The table came from immunoSEQ multiplex PCR; TCRdb's copy has only in-frame clones and leaves some out. The top ten hold approximately 15% of the sample, which has 98,000 or so clones, 88% seen once. The sequenced sample consisted of blood. The receptors here all came from a woman between 65 and 79 years old in good health.

The chain couples TRBV7-8 to TRBJ2-7; no clear D gene. The germline V gene has CDR1 SGHVS and CDR2 FQNEAQ. The CDR3 consists of 17 residues. The ends were cut back, 0 bases at V and 3 bases at J, with 18 bases in the middle. The CDR3 DNA is TGTGCCAGCAGCTTAGCTGGCAGGCCCAGCCTTAACTACGAGCAGTACTTC. Translating it yields CASSLAGRPSLNYEQYF.

This chain joins TRBV16 and TRBJ1-1; D not certain. The CDR3 contains 12 residues. Germline V gene sequence: CDR1 KGHSY, CDR2 FQNENV. The V end was cut by 4 bases, the J end by 5 bases, with 8 bases between. The CDR3 spells CASSPLGTEAFF. Here the CDR3 DNA reads TGTGCCAGCAGCCCCCTGGGAACTGAAGCTTTCTTT.